This T cell receptor (beta chain) is drawn from a study of T-cell memory formation after mild COVID-19. Study observations and caveats: Prior to infection, memory already included some responding clones, suggesting cross-reactive memory joined. Largely, contracting CD4+ clones fell within CM and EM, and contracting CD8+ clones within EMRA.

TCRdb re-derived calls from the 5' RACE reads in MiXCR, one entry per CDR3 protein. The sample carries about 450,000 distinct CDR3 sequences, about a quarter recorded once. A word on this clonotype: Its matching antigen is unknown.

The germline gives CDR1 SNHLY, CDR2 FYNNEI. This CDR3 is 15 amino acids long. The V gene end was trimmed by 1 base and the J gene end by 3 bases; junction bases not matched to a gene: 3. The sample was PBMCs or a T cell subset sorted from them (not recorded which). This receptor was taken from an adult woman who had mild COVID-19 (a few samples of this study predate the infection). Cell type and time point are not known. The chain carries TRBV2 and TRBJ2-1; 7 bases are a match to TRBD2. As DNA, the CDR3 is TGTGCCAGCAGTGAAGAGCCTAGCGGCTACAATGAGCAGTTCTTC. Translated: CASSEEPSGYNEQFF.